Following are 15 T cell receptor beta chains from one sample sequenced in a study of chemoradiotherapy in HPV16-positive cancers. TCRdb's table, derived via immunoSEQ multiplex PCR, lists solely in-frame clones and lacks some. The sample shows fewer than 3,500 clones, 84% of them seen only once. Sequencing used tumor tissue, obtained from a patient who underwent chemoradiotherapy. The receptors derive from a human donor with HPV-associated anogenital cancer.

The CDR3 coding sequence is TGTGCCACCAGCAGAGATCGAGATCAGCCCCAGCATTTT. It codes for CATSRDRDQPQHF. The rearrangement joins TRBV15 to TRBJ1-5; D is ambiguous. Trimming left V 0 bases short and J 5 bases short, with 5 bases between. This CDR3 region has 13 residues. Germline V gene lookup returns CDR1 LNHNV and CDR2 YYDKDF (reference sequence).

The chain recombines TRBV19 with TRBJ1-2, with no clear D. Trimming took off 8 bases at V and 7 bases at J, with 11 bases between the two ends. This CDR3 is built from 11 residues. Germline V gene sequence: CDR1 LNHDA, CDR2 SQIVND (reference sequence). Written as DNA, the CDR3 is TGTGCCAGTCGGACGGGTGGTGGCTACACCTTC. Protein product: CASRTGGGYTF.

The chain links TRBV19 to TRBJ2-6, with 8 nucleotides matching TRBD2. The length of the CDR3 is 17 residues. In germline, CDR1 is LNHDA, CDR2 SQIVND (reference sequence). V was clipped by 7 bases and J by 1 base; unmatched bases: 9. The CDR3 DNA is TGTGCCAGTAACCCTCCTAGCGGGCGGTCTGGGGCCAACGTCCTGACTTTC. Amino acids: CASNPPSGRSGANVLTF. Supplemented by reference TRBV19 and TRBJ2-6, the full variable domain reads DGGITQSPKYLFRKEGQNVTLSCEQNLNHDAMYWYRQDPGQGLRLIYYSQIVNDFQKGDIAEGYSVSREKKESFPLTVTSAQKNPTAFYLCASNPPSGRSGANVLTFGAGSRLTVL.

The genes are TRBV5-5 and TRBJ2-5; D is ambiguous. The CDR3 has 11 residues. V was pared by 2 bases and J by 3 bases, with 2 bases between. CDR1 SGHKS and CDR2 YYEKEE come from the germline V gene (reference sequence). CDR3: CASSFEETQYF. CDR3 DNA: TGTGCCAGCAGCTTCGAAGAGACCCAGTACTTC.

This sequence joins TRBV6-5 and TRBJ2-5; tentatively, D is TRBD2 (5 bases). The CDR3 runs 13 residues. Trimming pared 2 bases from V and 2 bases from J, leaving 6 bases between. Germline CDR1 MNHEY, CDR2 SVGAGI. CDR3: CASSYQRQETQYF. For the CDR3, the DNA is TGTGCCAGCAGTTACCAGCGGCAAGAGACCCAGTACTTC.

The rearrangement uses TRBV5-1 and TRBJ2-3; D call uncertain. This CDR3 has 15 amino acids. Per germline, CDR1 SGHRS and CDR2 YFSETQ. V was trimmed by 5 bases and J by 9 bases, leaving 22 bases between them. The CDR3 DNA is TGCGCCAGCAGTACCGGCGCGGACCCCCTGGGAACGCAGTATTTT. Translated: CASSTGADPLGTQYF. The entire variable domain, with the rest obtained from reference TRBV5-1 and TRBJ2-3, is as follows: KAGVTQTPRYLIKTRGQQVTLSCSPISGHRSVSWYQQTPGQGLQFLFEYFSETQRNKGNFPGRFSGRQFSNSRSEMNVSTLELGDSALYLCASSTGADPLGTQYFGPGTRLTVL.

The rearrangement uses TRBV6-1 and TRBJ2-7; 14 bases match TRBD2. The V gene's germline CDR1 is MNHNS and CDR2 SASEGT. The CDR3 is 16 amino acids. V was clipped by 4 bases and J by 2 bases; unmatched bases: 4. The CDR3, as DNA: TGTGCCAGCAGTGTGACTAGCGGGGGGGAAGCCTACGAGCAGTACTTC. Translated: CASSVTSGGEAYEQYF.

The chain uses TRBV12-5 and TRBJ1-1; possible D gene TRBD1, 6 bases. Germline-derived CDR1 and CDR2 are LGHNT and FRNRAP. The CDR3 consists of 11 residues. Trimming left V 4 bases short and J 9 bases short, with 9 bases between. The CDR3 is CASGSGQKAFF. The CDR3 DNA reads as TGTGCTAGTGGTTCCGGACAGAAAGCTTTCTTT.

The count of this clone is one. The chain joins TRBV15 to TRBJ1-5; D is undetermined. The CDR3 sequence is 13 residues long. The V gene lost 6 bases and the J gene lost 5 bases, with 11 bases spanning the gap. CDR1 and CDR2 from the germline V gene are LNHNV and YYDKDF (reference sequence). The CDR3, as DNA: TGTGCCACCAGTATCGGGGTAGATCAGCCCCAGCATTTT. This translates into CATSIGVDQPQHF.

This clone was recorded only once. The rearrangement links TRBV7-9 to TRBJ1-2; 10 nucleotides line up with TRBD1. Germline-derived CDR1 and CDR2 are SEHNR and FQNEAQ (reference sequence). After removal of 4 bases from V and 3 bases from J, the junction contained 5 bases not matched to a gene. The CDR3 covers 15 residues. In DNA form, the CDR3 reads TGTGCCAGCAGCTCCACGGACAGGGGGTACTATGGCTACACCTTC. Translating it yields CASSSTDRGYYGYTF.

V is TRBV7-7 and J is TRBJ2-1, with TRBD2 matching over 7 bases. The CDR3 consists of 16 residues. Germline V gene lookup returns CDR1 SSHAT and CDR2 FNYEAQ (reference sequence). V shed 5 bases and J 0 bases; nucleotides not matched to a gene: 7. Written as DNA, the CDR3 is TGTGCCAGCAGCCCAGGGTGGGGGGGCTCCTACAATGAGCAGTTCTTC. Protein product: CASSPGWGGSYNEQFF.

This rearrangement joins TRBV11-2 to TRBJ2-5; 8 positions match TRBD1. Germline-derived CDR1 and CDR2 are SGHAT and FQNNGV. The V and J ends lost 5 bases and 7 bases, in that order; junction bases with no gene match: 12. The CDR3 loop spans 15 amino acids. The CDR3 sequence is CASSPGQGLLGTQYF. The CDR3 nucleotides read TGTGCCAGCAGCCCCGGACAGGGTTTATTAGGGACCCAGTACTTC. The full variable domain, in which reference TRBV11-2 and TRBJ2-5 provide the parts outside the CDR3, is EAGVAQSPRYKIIEKRQSVAFWCNPISGHATLYWYQQILGQGPKLLIQFQNNGVVDDSQLPKDRFSAERLKGVDSTLKIQPAKLEDSAVYLCASSPGQGLLGTQYFGPGTRLLVL.

This sequence joins TRBV28 and TRBJ2-2; 12 bases fit TRBD2. Germline V gene sequence: CDR1 MDHEN, CDR2 SYDVKM. The ends lost 4 bases at V and 5 bases at J; junction bases unmatched: 8. The CDR3 consists of 17 residues. CDR3 nucleotides: TGTGCCAGCAGTTCCCACGCTAGCGGGAGGGTGACCGGGGAGCTGTTTTTT. This gives the protein CASSSHASGRVTGELFF.

The V gene is TRBV15, the J gene TRBJ2-7; D may be TRBD2 (5 bases). The CDR3 loop spans 14 amino acids. Germline V lookup: CDR1 LNHNV, CDR2 YYDKDF (reference sequence). V was trimmed by 3 bases and J by 4 bases, leaving 13 bases between them. Here the CDR3 reads CATSRQAPGYEQYF. In DNA form, the CDR3 reads TGTGCCACCAGCAGGCAGGCACCGGGGTACGAGCAGTACTTC.

V is TRBV19 and J is TRBJ1-3; D unresolved. V lost 5 bases to trimming and J lost 7 bases, with 12 bases between them. CDR3 length: 13 amino acids. Germline V CDR1 and CDR2: LNHDA, SQIVND (reference sequence). For the CDR3, the DNA is TGTGCCAGTAGTGACCGTCCCGGGAACACCATATATTTT. It codes for CASSDRPGNTIYF.